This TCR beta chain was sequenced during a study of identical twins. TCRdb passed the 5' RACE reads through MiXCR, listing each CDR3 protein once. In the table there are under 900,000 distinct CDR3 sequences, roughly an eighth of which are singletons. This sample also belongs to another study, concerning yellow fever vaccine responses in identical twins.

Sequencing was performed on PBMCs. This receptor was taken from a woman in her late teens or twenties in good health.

CDR3 in DNA: TGCAGCGTTGAAGACGGGCAGAACACAGATACGCAGTATTTT. Its translation: CSVEDGQNTDTQYF. The rearrangement uses TRBV29-1 and TRBJ2-3; D is unclear. This CDR3 has 14 amino acids. Germline lookup yields CDR1 SQVTM and CDR2 ANQGSEA. Trimming stripped 0 bases from V and 2 bases from J, with 9 bases between.